This TCR beta chain was retrieved from a study of blood T cells in healthy people across ages. Points from the study as a whole: Observed TCR beta diversity per million T cells went down as age went up. This fall followed a roughly linear course with age. Those diversity estimates obtained from one million T cells were thought to be underestimates.

Then a second PCR, running about 7 to 11 cycles, was carried out with a sample-barcoded 5' primer and a J-beta primer mix. MiXCR, applied by TCRdb to the 5' RACE reads, yields one record per CDR3 protein. This table has 1 million or so distinct CDR3 sequences, approximately 25% appearing once. The individuals who served as donors were healthy Caucasians living in Russia, aged about 6 to 90. Per individual sample, total RNA of at least 5.5 micrograms was extracted. This clonotype was picked up a small number of times. Its antigen is currently unknown. The CDR3 is 15 amino acids. CDR1 and CDR2 (germline): MDHEN, SYDVKM. This sample was also put to use in a study of T cells of mothers and their children.

This chain joins TRBV28 and TRBJ2-5; 7 nucleotides agree with TRBD1. The DNA end favors TRBJ2-1, so the J call may be wrong. The source of this sequence is a girl under 10 years old in good health. What was sequenced was blood. The CDR3 DNA sequence: TGTGCCAGCAGTCTGCAGGGGGTTTACGGCGATGAGCAGTTCTTC. Translating gives CASSLQGVYGDEQFF.